Listed below are T cell receptor beta chains from one sample, sequenced in a study of blood T cell repertoires in COVID-19. Produced via immunoSEQ multiplex PCR; TCRdb's table is partial and in-frame only. The table records 250,000 to 350,000 clones, approximately 81% of them present only once. The sequencing input was PBMCs or T cells enriched from blood (not recorded which). All receptors come from a woman aged 45-65 years who had recovered from COVID-19. CDR3s include the opening cysteine and the closing phenylalanine or tryptophan. The D gene is left open where the match is weak. Clone sizes are given selectively: once, few, many, or a class where the clone is expanded.

d_call | clone_size | j_call | v_call | cdr3_length | cdr3_nt | cdr3_aa
TRBD1 | NA | TRBJ1-4 | TRBV19 | 15 | TGTGCCAGTAGTATACGGGACAGGAAAATTGAAAAACTGTTTTTT | CASSIRDRKIEKLFF
TRBD2 | NA | TRBJ2-7 | TRBV3-1/TRBV3-2 | 14 | TGTGCCAGCAGCTCCGGGACTAGCTCCTACGAGCAGTACTTC | CASSSGTSSYEQYF
NA | NA | TRBJ2-3 | TRBV7-7 | 16 | TGTGCCAGCAGCTTAGGGGCAGGGCAAAACACAGATACGCAGTATTTT | CASSLGAGQNTDTQYF
NA | many | TRBJ1-2 | TRBV5-1 | 17 | TGCGCCAGCAGCTTGGTGTTGGGAATAGGGGAGGACTATGGCTACACCTTC | CASSLVLGIGEDYGYTF
NA | once | TRBJ1-2 | TRBV14 | 11 | TGTGCGAGCAGGCCCTCGGGAGGCTACACCTTC | CASRPSGGYTF
NA | NA | TRBJ1-1 | TRBV19 | 13 | TGTGCCAGTAGAAACAGGGCGATCTCTGAAGCTTTCTTT | CASRNRAISEAFF
TRBD1 | NA | TRBJ1-6 | TRBV7-8 | 15 | TGTGCCAGCAGCCGCGGGACAGGGTTCTATTCACCCCTCCACTTT | CASSRGTGFYSPLHF
TRBD1 | few | TRBJ1-2 | TRBV27 | 16 | TGTGCCAGCAGTTTAAATTTCCCACAGGGGGCCTATGGCTACACCTTC | CASSLNFPQGAYGYTF
TRBD1 | NA | TRBJ1-2 | TRBV19 | 16 | TGTGCCAGTAGTCCGGGGACAGGGGGCGCCAACTATGGCTACACCTTC | CASSPGTGGANYGYTF
TRBD1 | NA | TRBJ1-5 | TRBV18 | 15 | TGTGCCAGCTCAAAGGACAGGGGAAGCAATCAGCCCCAGCATTTT | CASSKDRGSNQPQHF
NA | once | TRBJ2-5 | TRBV19 | 15 | TGTGCCAGTAGTCCTTCCCGACAGTACCAAGAGACCCAGTACTTC | CASSPSRQYQETQYF
NA | NA | TRBJ1-6 | TRBV7-3 | 14 | TGTGCCAGCAGCTTTGGAGCCTATAATTCACCCCTCCACTTT | CASSFGAYNSPLHF
TRBD2 | NA | TRBJ2-2 | TRBV7-3 | 15 | TGTGCCAGCAGCCGGACTAGCGGGTACACCGGGGAGCTGTTTTTT | CASSRTSGYTGELFF
NA | few | TRBJ1-5 | TRBV15 | 15 | TGTGCCACCAGCAGAGGGCAGGGAAGCAATCAGCCCCAGCATTTT | CATSRGQGSNQPQHF
TRBD1 | NA | TRBJ2-5 | TRBV18 | 14 | TGTGCCAGCTCACCCTCACAGGGGAAAGAGACCCAGTACTTC | CASSPSQGKETQYF
TRBD2 | once | TRBJ2-1 | TRBV4-2 | 13 | TGTGCCAGCAGCCAAGACCTAGCGGGCGTGGGGTTCTTC | CASSQDLAGVGFF
TRBD1 | NA | TRBJ1-1 | TRBV7-6 | 16 | TGTGCCAGCACTCCGACAGGGCTCTATAAGAACACTGAAGCTTTCTTT | CASTPTGLYKNTEAFF
NA | once | TRBJ2-5 | TRBV30 | 13 | TGTGCCTGGACTACCGGCTTGCGGGAGACCCAGTACTTC | CAWTTGLRETQYF
NA | NA | TRBJ1-4 | TRBV28 | 14 | TGTGCCAGCAGTTTATCAGTAATTGAAGAAAAACTGTTTTTT | CASSLSVIEEKLFF
NA | NA | TRBJ1-2 | TRBV19 | 15 | TGTGCCAGTAGTATATCCCGACAGGCCTCCTATGGCTACACCTTC | CASSISRQASYGYTF
NA | NA | TRBJ2-7 | TRBV23-1 | 15 | TGCGCCAGCAGTACCGGGGAAGGGCGGCCCTACGAGCAGTACTTC | CASSTGEGRPYEQYF
NA | NA | TRBJ1-5 | TRBV4-1 | 14 | TGCGCCAGCAGCCCCCCCGGAGGCAATCAGCCCCAGCATTTT | CASSPPGGNQPQHF
NA | NA | TRBJ1-3 | TRBV3-1/TRBV3-2 | 15 | TGTGCCAGCAGCCAAGACGACTCCGAGAGGAACACCATATATTTT | CASSQDDSERNTIYF